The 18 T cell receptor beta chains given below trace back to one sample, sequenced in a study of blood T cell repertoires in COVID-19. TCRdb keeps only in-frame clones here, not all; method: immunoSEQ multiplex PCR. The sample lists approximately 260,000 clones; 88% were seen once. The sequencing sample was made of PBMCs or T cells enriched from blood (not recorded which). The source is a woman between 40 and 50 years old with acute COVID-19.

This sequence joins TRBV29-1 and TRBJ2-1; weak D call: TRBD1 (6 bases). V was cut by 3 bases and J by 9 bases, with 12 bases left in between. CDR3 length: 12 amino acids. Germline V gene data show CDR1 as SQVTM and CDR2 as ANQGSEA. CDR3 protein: CSVDLGGFEQFF. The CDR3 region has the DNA TGCAGCGTTGATCTTGGGGGCTTTGAGCAGTTCTTC.

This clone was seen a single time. CDR3 sequence: CASSSDNSPLHF. The CDR3 nucleotides are TGTGCCAGCTCATCAGATAATTCACCCCTCCACTTT. The chain links TRBV18 to TRBJ1-6; D gene uncertain. CDR1 and CDR2 (germline): KGHSH, LQKENI. Trimming left V 5 bases short and J 5 bases short, with 4 bases between. The CDR3 sequence is 12 residues long.

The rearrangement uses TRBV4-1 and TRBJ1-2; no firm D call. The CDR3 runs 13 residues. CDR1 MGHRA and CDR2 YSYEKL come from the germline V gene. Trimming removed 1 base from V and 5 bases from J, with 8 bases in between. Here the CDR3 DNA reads TGCGCCAGCAGCCAAGGTTCGCTATATGGCTACACCTTC. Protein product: CASSQGSLYGYTF.

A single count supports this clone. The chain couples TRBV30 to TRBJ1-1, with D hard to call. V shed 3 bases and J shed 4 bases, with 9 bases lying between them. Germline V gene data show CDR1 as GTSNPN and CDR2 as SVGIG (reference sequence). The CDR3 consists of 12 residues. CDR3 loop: CAWRRVSTEAFF. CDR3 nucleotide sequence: TGTGCCTGGAGGCGAGTATCCACTGAAGCTTTCTTT.

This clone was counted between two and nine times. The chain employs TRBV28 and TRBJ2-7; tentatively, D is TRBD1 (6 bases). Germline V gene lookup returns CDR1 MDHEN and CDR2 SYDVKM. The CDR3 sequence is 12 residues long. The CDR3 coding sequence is TGTGCTACCGGCTCAGGGGAGTACGAGCAGTACTTC. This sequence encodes CATGSGEYEQYF. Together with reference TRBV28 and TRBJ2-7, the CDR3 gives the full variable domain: DVKVTQSSRYLVKRTGEKVFLECVQDMDHENMFWYRQDPGLGLRLIYFSYDVKMKEKGDIPEGYSVSREKKERFSLILESASTNQTSMYLCATGSGEYEQYFGPGTRLTVT.

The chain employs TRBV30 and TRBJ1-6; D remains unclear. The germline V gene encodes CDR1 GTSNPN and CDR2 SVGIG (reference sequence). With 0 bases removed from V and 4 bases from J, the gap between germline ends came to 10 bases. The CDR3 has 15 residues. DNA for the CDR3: TGTGCCTGGAGTGTTAATTTCCTTTATAATTCACCCCTCCACTTT. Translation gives CAWSVNFLYNSPLHF.

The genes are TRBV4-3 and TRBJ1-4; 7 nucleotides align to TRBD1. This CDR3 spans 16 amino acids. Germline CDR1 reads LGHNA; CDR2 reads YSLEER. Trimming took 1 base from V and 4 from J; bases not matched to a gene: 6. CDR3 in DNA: TGCGCCAGCAGCCAAGGGATGGGACAGCTTAATGAAAAACTGTTTTTT. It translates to CASSQGMGQLNEKLFF.

The CDR3 DNA is TGTGCCAGCAGCAAAGACAAGATTCTTCCCATATATTTT. Residues: CASSKDKILPIYF. This chain links TRBV13 with TRBJ1-3; the D is unclear. This CDR3 has 13 amino acids. V lost 5 bases and J 11 bases, leaving 16 bases between the germline ends. Germline values: CDR1 PRHDT, CDR2 FYEKMQ (reference sequence).

The DNA of the CDR3 is TGTGCCAGCAGTTTCCGACAGGGGAAAGAGACCCAGTACTTC. Protein: CASSFRQGKETQYF. The chain has TRBV27 and TRBJ2-5; 8 bases are shared with TRBD1. The germline V gene has CDR1 MNHEY and CDR2 SMNVEV (reference sequence). The V segment lost 3 bases and the J segment 3 bases; nucleotides outside the gene matches: 3. CDR3 length: 14 amino acids.

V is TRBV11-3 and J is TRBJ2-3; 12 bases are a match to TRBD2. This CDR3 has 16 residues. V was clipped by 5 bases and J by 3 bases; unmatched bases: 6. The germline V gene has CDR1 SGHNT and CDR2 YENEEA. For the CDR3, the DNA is TGTGCCAGCAGCCTAGCGGGAGGGCCAGGGACAGATACGCAGTATTTT. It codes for CASSLAGGPGTDTQYF.

The CDR3, as DNA: TGTGCCAGCAGCTGGGGGGATATGCCCCTGAACACTGAAGCTTTCTTT. The encoded protein is CASSWGDMPLNTEAFF. The chain couples TRBV7-9 to TRBJ1-1; a possible D gene is TRBD1 (5 bases). The CDR3 totals 16 residues. Germline assignment: CDR1 SEHNR and CDR2 FQNEAQ (reference sequence). Trimming took off 4 bases at V and 0 bases at J, with 15 bases between the two ends.

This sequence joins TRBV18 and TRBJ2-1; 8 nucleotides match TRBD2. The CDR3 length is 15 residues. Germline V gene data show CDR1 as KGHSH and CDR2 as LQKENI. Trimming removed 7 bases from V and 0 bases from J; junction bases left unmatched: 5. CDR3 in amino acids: CASCSGEPSYNEQFF. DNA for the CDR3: TGTGCCAGCTGTAGCGGGGAACCCTCCTACAATGAGCAGTTCTTC.

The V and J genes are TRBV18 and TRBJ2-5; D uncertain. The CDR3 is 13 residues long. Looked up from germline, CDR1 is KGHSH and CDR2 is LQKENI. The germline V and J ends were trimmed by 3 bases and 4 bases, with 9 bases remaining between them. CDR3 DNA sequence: TGTGCCAGCTCACCCGAAAGAGCAGAGACCCAGTACTTC. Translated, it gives CASSPERAETQYF.

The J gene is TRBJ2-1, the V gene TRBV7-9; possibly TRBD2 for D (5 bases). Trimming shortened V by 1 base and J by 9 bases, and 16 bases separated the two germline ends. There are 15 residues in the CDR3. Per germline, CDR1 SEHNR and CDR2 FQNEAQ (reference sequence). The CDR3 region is CASSLVAARGGEQFF. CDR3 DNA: TGTGCCAGCAGCTTAGTGGCAGCACGGGGTGGTGAGCAGTTCTTC. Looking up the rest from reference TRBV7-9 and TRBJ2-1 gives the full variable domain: DTGVSQNPRHKITKRGQNVTFRCDPISEHNRLYWYRQTLGQGPEFLTYFQNEAQLEKSRLLSDRFSAERPKGSFSTLEIQRTEQGDSAMYLCASSLVAARGGEQFFGPGTRLTVL.

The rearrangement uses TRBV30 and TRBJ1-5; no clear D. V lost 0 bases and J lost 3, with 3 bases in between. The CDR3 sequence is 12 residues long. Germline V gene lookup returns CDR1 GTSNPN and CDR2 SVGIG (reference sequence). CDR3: CAWSVNNQPQHF. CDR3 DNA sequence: TGTGCCTGGAGTGTCAACAATCAGCCCCAGCATTTT.

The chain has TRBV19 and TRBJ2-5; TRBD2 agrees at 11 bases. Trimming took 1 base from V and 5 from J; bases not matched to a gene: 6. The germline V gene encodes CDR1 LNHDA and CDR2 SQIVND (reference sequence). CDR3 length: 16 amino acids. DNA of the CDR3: TGTGCCAGTAGTATAGGTTTAGCGGGAGGGCATGAGACCCAGTACTTC. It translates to CASSIGLAGGHETQYF.

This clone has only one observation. CDR3 amino acids: CASSPTGNDNQPQHF. DNA for the CDR3: TGTGCCAGCTCACCGACAGGGAATGACAATCAGCCCCAGCATTTT. V is TRBV18 and J is TRBJ1-5; 7 nucleotides align to TRBD1. The CDR3 is 15 residues long. J was trimmed by 3 bases and V by 3 bases; bases with no gene match: 5. Germline CDR1 is KGHSH and CDR2 is LQKENI.

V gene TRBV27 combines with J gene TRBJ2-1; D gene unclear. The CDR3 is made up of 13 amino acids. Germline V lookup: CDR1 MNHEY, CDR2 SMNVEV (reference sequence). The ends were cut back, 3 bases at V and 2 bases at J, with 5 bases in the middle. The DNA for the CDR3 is TGTGCCAGCAGTTTCGGTCCCTACAATGAGCAGTTCTTC. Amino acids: CASSFGPYNEQFF.